This T cell receptor beta chain is from a study of T cell responses to AZD1222 COVID-19 vaccine (dated by TCRdb to the early 2020s). With respect to the entire study: Because spike-specific TCR depth and breadth did not differ between the two schedules, AZD1222 recipients who got a second dose at roughly 4 weeks were pooled with those who got a second dose at roughly 12 weeks. A total of 230 to 250 trial participants underwent TCR sequencing, of whom about 210 had received two doses of AZD1222 and around 25 had received two doses of the MenACWY control vaccine. Trial participants were enrolled by age into subgroups of 18-55, 56-69 and 70-plus years, and roughly 160, 29 and 62 TCR-sequenced participants, respectively, were included in these subgroups. Broad study findings and their caveats: The vaccine-associated CD4 TCRs covered the entire spike protein, and the dominant responses fell in regions 160-218 and 743-854. Conclusions about previously exposed vaccinees are limited because only a handful of AZD1222 recipients were SARS-CoV-2 seropositive at baseline. Spike-specific TCR breadth and depth rose significantly after two AZD1222 doses compared with day 0 and with MenACWY recipients. Epitopes outside the regions mutated in the B.1.351 and B.1.1.7 variants were reportedly recognized by nearly half of the unique spike-specific TCRs. Because no day 14 peak-response samples were available, the repertoires could be characterized only after the peak T cell response. Most participants were white British and females outnumbered males, and the authors suggested that clonal diversity may have been underestimated. The 56-69-year group was small, and its depth increase did not reach significance, likely because of low power.

The CDR3 regions of human TCRbeta chains were subjected to immunosequencing. The original pipeline was this. TCRs in the repertoires were compared against a reference library of SARS-CoV-2-specific TCRs that had been generated with the MIRA antigen-specificity platform. Breadth was defined as the fraction of unique TCRs that were SARS-CoV-2-associated. Depth was defined as the fraction of total T cells that were SARS-CoV-2-associated. Using the MIRA data, every spike-specific TCR was mapped to the spike region that the TCR reacted to and assigned to either a CD4 or a CD8 class. Log10-transformed breadth and depth values were compared by one-way ANOVA with Sidak's multiple comparisons tests. The table comes from immuneACCESS by way of TCRdb, which keeps in-frame sequences with V and J called. Part of the clones is missing from these tables; in studies checked, under half for an unresolved V gene and the rest for unknown reasons. V and J calls and clone size are those listed in that table; D and trimming were worked out from the DNA. Counted in this sample were about 130,000 clones; about 91% of them appeared once. Clones ranked in the top ten supply 2.8% of the sample.

The time point label for this specimen denotes: baseline before first vaccination. Vaccinee samples were obtained from the UK trials COV001 and COV002, which included a single-blind randomized controlled phase 2/3 trial of AZD1222 (ChAdOx1 nCoV-19) in healthy adults. Trial participant PBMC samples were collected at day 0 and day 28 after the second dose for TCRbeta chain sequencing. On this clone: What antigen it recognizes has not been identified. Base qualities were left out, and no much larger clone turns up one base away.

Inclusive of the bounding cysteine and phenylalanine, the CDR3 is 10 residues long. The CDR3 DNA has 30 bases and is translated from base 1. V drops 7 bases and J drops 9 bases, leaving 7 bases in between. Sequences were derived from peripheral blood, sampled on day 0 of AZD1222 vaccination. The chain is made from TRBV12-3 or TRBV12-4 and TRBJ2-1; TRBD1 is a weak D gene call, 5 bases matching. The TCR comes from an adult in good health. In nucleotides, the sequence is TGTGCCAGCAAGGGGCCTGAGCAGTTCTTC. Its coded protein is CASKGPEQFF.